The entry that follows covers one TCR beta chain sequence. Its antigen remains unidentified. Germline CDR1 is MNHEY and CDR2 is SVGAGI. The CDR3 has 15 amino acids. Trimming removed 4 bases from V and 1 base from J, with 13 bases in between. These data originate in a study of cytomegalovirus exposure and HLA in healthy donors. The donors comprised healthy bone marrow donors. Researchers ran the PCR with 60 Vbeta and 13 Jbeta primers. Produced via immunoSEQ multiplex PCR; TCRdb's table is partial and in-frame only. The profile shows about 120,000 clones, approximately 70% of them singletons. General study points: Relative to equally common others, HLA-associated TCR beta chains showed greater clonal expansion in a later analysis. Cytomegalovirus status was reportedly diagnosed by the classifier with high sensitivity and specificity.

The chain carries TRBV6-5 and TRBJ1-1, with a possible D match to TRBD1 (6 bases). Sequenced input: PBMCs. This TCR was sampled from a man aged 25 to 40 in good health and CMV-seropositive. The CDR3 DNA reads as TGTGCCAGCAGTTCCTACAGGGTAGAGAACACTGAAGCTTTCTTT. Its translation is CASSSYRVENTEAFF.